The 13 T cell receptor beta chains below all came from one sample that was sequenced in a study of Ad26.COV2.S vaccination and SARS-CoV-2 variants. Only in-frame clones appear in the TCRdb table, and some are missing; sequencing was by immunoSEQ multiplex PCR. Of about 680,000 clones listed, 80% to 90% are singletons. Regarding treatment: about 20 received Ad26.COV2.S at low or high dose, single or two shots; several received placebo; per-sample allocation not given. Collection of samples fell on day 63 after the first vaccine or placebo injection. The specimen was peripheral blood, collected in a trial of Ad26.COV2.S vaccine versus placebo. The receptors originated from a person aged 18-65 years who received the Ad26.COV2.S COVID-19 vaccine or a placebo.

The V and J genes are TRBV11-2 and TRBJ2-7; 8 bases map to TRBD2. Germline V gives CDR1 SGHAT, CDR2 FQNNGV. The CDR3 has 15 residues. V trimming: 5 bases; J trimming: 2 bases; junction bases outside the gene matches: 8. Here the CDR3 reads CASSAERGRTYEQYF. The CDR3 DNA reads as TGTGCCAGCAGCGCCGAGCGGGGGCGAACCTACGAGCAGTACTTC.

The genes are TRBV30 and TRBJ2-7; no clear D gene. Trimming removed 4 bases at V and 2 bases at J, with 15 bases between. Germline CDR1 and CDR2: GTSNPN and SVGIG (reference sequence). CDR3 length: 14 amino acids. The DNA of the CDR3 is TGTGCCTGGACTGGTACTCTCACGGCCTACGAGCAGTACTTC. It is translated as CAWTGTLTAYEQYF.

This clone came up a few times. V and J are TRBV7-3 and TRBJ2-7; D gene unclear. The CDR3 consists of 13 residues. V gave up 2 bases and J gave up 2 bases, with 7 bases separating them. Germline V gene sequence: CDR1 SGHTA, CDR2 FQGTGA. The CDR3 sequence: CASSLGTAYEQYF. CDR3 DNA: TGTGCCAGCAGCTTAGGCACAGCCTACGAGCAGTACTTC.

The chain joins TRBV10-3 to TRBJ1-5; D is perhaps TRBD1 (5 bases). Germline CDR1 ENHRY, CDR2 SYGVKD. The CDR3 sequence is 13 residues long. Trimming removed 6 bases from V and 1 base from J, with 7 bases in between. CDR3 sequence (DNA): TGTGCCATCAGGGCAGGGAGCAATCAGCCCCAGCATTTT. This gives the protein CAIRAGSNQPQHF.

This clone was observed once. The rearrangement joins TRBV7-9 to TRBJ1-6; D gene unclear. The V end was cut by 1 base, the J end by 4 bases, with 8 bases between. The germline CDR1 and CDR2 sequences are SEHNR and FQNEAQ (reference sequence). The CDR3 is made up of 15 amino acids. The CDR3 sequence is CASSLDAEYNSPLHF. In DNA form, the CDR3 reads TGTGCCAGCAGCTTAGATGCAGAATATAATTCACCCCTCCACTTT.

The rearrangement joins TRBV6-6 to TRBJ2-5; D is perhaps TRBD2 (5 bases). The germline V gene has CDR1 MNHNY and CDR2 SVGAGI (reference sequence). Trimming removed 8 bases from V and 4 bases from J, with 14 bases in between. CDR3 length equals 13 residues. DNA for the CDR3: TGTGCCAGCCTGGGGTCCCTAGCAGAGACCCAGTACTTC. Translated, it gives CASLGSLAETQYF.

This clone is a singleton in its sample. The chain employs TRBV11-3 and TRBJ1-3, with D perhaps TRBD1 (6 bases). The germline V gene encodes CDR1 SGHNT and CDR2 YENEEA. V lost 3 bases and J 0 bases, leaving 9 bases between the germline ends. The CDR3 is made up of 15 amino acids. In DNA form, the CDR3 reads TGTGCCAGCAGCTTGACAGGACACTCTGGAAACACCATATATTTT. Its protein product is CASSLTGHSGNTIYF.

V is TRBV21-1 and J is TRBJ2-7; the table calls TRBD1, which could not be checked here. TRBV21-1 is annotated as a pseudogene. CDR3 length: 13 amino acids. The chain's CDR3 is CASSKEQGVEQYF. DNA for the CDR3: TGTGCCAGCAGCAAAGAACAGGGGGTTGAGCAGTACTTC.

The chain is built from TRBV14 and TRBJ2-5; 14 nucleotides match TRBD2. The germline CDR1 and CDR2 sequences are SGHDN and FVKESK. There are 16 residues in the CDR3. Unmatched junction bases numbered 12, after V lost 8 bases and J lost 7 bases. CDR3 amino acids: CASPLTPGTSGGTQYF. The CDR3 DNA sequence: TGTGCCAGCCCCCTCACCCCCGGGACTAGCGGGGGGACCCAGTACTTC.

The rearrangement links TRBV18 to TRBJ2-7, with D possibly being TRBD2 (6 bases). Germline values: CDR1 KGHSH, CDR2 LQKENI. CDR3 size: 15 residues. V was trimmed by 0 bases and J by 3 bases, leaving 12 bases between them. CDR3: CASSPPASANYEQYF. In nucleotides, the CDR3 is TGTGCCAGCTCACCACCGGCTAGCGCCAACTACGAGCAGTACTTC.

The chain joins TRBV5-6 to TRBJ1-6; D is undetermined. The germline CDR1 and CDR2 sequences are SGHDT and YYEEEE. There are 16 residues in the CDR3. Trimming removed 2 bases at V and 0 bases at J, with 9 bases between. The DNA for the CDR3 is TGTGCCAGCAGCTTAACCCGGGACTCCTATAATTCACCCCTCCACTTT. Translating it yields CASSLTRDSYNSPLHF.

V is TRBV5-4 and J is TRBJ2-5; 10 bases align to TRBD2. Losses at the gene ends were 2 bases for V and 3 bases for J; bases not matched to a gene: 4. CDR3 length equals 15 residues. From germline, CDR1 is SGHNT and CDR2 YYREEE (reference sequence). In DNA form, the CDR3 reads TGTGCCAGCAGCTTTAGCGGGGGGACTAAAGAGACCCAGTACTTC. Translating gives CASSFSGGTKETQYF. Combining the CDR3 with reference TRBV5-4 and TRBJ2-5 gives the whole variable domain ETGVTQSPTHLIKTRGQQVTLRCSSQSGHNTVSWYQQALGQGPQFIFQYYREEENGRGNFPPRFSGLQFPNYSSELNVNALELDDSALYLCASSFSGGTKETQYFGPGTRLLVL.

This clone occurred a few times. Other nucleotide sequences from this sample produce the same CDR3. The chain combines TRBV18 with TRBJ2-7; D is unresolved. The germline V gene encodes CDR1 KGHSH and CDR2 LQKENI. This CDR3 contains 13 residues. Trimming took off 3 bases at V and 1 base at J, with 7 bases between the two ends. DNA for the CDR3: TGTGCCAGCTCACCCTCTGGGTCCTACGAGCAGTACTTC. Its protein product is CASSPSGSYEQYF.